The next 9 T cell receptor beta chains were all read from a single sample in a study of T cells in Graves' hyperthyroidism and ophthalmopathy. RNA transcripts served as the template for amplifying TCR beta CDR3 regions. HTBI primers drove first-round RT-PCR of the TCR CDR3. MiXCR was run by TCRdb on the multiplex PCR reads, yielding one entry per CDR3 protein. Here the sample spans 730,000 or so distinct CDR3 sequences, under 20% being singletons. The material sequenced was blood. The receptors were sampled from a woman in her 50s with Graves' hyperthyroidism that later progressed to Graves' ophthalmopathy.

There are a few counts of this clonotype. The chain couples TRBV14 to TRBJ2-7, with D hard to call. The germline gives CDR1 SGHDN, CDR2 FVKESK. This CDR3 contains 14 residues. Trimming pared 0 bases from V and 3 bases from J, leaving 9 bases between. This chain's CDR3 is CASSQDQQRYEQYF. CDR3 nucleotides: TGTGCCAGCAGCCAAGATCAACAGCGCTACGAGCAGTACTTC.

The chain combines TRBV10-1 with TRBJ2-1, with a weak D call TRBD2 (6 bases). V lost 4 bases to trimming and J lost 7 bases, with 14 bases between them. This CDR3 comprises 14 residues. In germline, CDR1 is WNHNN, CDR2 SYGVQD (reference sequence). The CDR3 DNA reads as TGCGCCAGCAGTGGAACTAGCTCGGTAAATGAGCAGTTCTTC. The encoded protein is CASSGTSSVNEQFF.

The genes are TRBV11-3 and TRBJ2-1; D might be TRBD1 (7 bases). The germline V gene has CDR1 SGHNT and CDR2 YENEEA. V was clipped by 7 bases and J by 8 bases, with 18 bases between them. The CDR3 totals 14 residues. CDR3 residues: CASNPSSGGHEQFF. CDR3 DNA sequence: TGTGCCAGCAACCCGAGCTCAGGGGGGCATGAGCAGTTCTTC.

This clonotype was seen only a few times. This clone may be a read error of a much larger clone one base away. The chain joins TRBV12-3 or TRBV12-4 to TRBJ1-2; no definite D call. The CDR3 contains 15 residues. CDR3 residues: CASSLSGSQFYGCTF. CDR3 sequence (DNA): TGTGCCAGCAGTTTATCGGGGTCGCAGTTCTATGGCTGCACCTTC.

This clonotype occurred many times. J is TRBJ2-1 and V is TRBV6-1; tentative D call: TRBD1 (5 bases). The germline V gene encodes CDR1 MNHNS and CDR2 SASEGT. This CDR3 contains 15 residues. The germline V and J ends were trimmed by 1 base and 4 bases, with 11 bases remaining between them. The CDR3: CASSEDWGRYNEQFF. In nucleotides, the CDR3 is TGTGCCAGCAGTGAAGACTGGGGCAGATACAATGAGCAGTTCTTC.

The J gene is TRBJ1-6, the V gene TRBV27, with no clear D. The V gene lost 8 bases and the J gene lost 9 bases, with 17 bases spanning the gap. Per the germline V gene, CDR1 is MNHEY and CDR2 is SMNVEV (reference sequence). The CDR3 has 14 amino acids. CDR3 DNA sequence: TGTGCCAGCTCGTTCCCAATAGGTGGTTCACCCCTCCACTTT. Its protein product is CASSFPIGGSPLHF.

This clonotype has ten or more counts. The chain links TRBV3-1 to TRBJ2-3; perhaps TRBD2 as D (5 bases). The germline gives CDR1 LGHDT, CDR2 YNNKEL (reference sequence). CDR3 length equals 15 residues. V was clipped by 3 bases and J by 0 bases, with 10 bases between them. The DNA of the CDR3 is TGTGCCAGCAGCCATGACTACTTTAGCACAGATACGCAGTATTTT. Protein: CASSHDYFSTDTQYF.

CDR3 amino acids: CASILQGNTGELFF. In DNA, the CDR3 is TGTGCCAGCATCTTGCAGGGGAACACCGGGGAGCTGTTTTTT. The genes are TRBV12-3 or TRBV12-4 and TRBJ2-2, with a weak D call TRBD1 (5 bases). V lost 7 bases and J 1 base, leaving 10 bases between the germline ends. The CDR3 covers 14 residues.

This clonotype was counted at least ten times. V and J are TRBV12-3 or TRBV12-4 and TRBJ1-1; no definite D call. V dropped 3 bases and J dropped 6 bases, with 8 bases sitting between them. The CDR3 is made up of 12 amino acids. The CDR3 region has the DNA TGTGCCAGCAGTTTCGGAAGCGCTGAAGCTTTCTTT. It yields the protein CASSFGSAEAFF.